This T cell receptor (beta chain) was sequenced in a study of shared clonotypes between healthy human individuals. Between the trimmed V and J ends, which lost 4 bases and 3 bases, there was a span of 19 bases. CDR1 MDHEN and CDR2 SYDVKM come from the germline V gene. This CDR3 comprises 16 residues. The assay was immunoSEQ multiplex PCR, and TCRdb's table has in-frame clones only and misses some. The repertoire consists of more than 2,000,000 clones, with about 92% occurring once and the leading ten covering about 0.39%. Sequencing used naive CD4+ T cells from PBMCs. Subset given: CD45RA+ positively selected. The gene calls are TRBV28 and TRBJ2-7; D may correspond to TRBD1 or TRBD2 (7 bases each). The source of this sequence is a man aged 18 to 30 in good health. Some clones in this sample may be carry-over from other donors' samples. The CDR3 sequence is CASSSPLGGGIYEQYF. CDR3 sequence (DNA): TGTGCCAGCAGTTCACCCCTGGGAGGGGGCATCTACGAGCAGTACTTC.